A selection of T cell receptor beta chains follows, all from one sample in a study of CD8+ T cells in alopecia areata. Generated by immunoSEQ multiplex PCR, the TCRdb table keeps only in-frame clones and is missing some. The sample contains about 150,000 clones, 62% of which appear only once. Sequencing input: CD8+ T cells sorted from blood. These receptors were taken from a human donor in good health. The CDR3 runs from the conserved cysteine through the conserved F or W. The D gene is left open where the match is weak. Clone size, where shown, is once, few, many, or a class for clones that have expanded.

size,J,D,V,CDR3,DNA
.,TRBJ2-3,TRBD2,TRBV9,CASSVTSGRAGDTQYF,TGTGCCAGCAGCGTAACTAGCGGGAGGGCGGGAGATACGCAGTATTTT
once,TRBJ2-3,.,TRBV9,CASSAQGVLLTDTQYF,TGTGCCAGCAGCGCCCAAGGGGTCCTGCTGACAGATACGCAGTATTTT
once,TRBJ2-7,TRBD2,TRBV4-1,CASSQVGERGRAEYSYEQYF,TGCGCCAGCAGCCAAGTGGGGGAACGGGGGAGGGCCGAATACTCCTACGAGCAGTACTTC
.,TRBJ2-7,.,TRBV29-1,CSVEELGNSYEQYF,TGCAGCGTTGAAGAATTGGGCAACTCCTACGAGCAGTACTTC
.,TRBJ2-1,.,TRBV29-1,CSVLEAEGEQFF,TGCAGCGTTCTAGAAGCGGAAGGGGAGCAGTTCTTC
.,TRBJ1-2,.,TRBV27,CASSLSGSYGYTF,TGTGCCAGCAGTTTATCGGGGAGCTATGGCTACACCTTC
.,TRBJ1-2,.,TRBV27,CASSSTPGNGYTF,TGTGCCAGCAGTTCCACCCCGGGGAATGGCTACACCTTC
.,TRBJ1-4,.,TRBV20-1,CSASSREKLFF,TGCAGTGCTTCCTCCCGTGAAAAACTGTTTTTT
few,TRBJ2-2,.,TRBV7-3,CASSPPGTTGELFF,TGTGCCAGCAGCCCACCTGGGACCACCGGGGAGCTGTTTTTT
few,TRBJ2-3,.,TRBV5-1,CASSLVSRYGDTQYF,TGCGCCAGCAGCTTGGTCTCCCGATATGGAGATACGCAGTATTTT
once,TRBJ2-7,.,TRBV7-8,CASSLERTDYEQYF,TGTGCCAGCAGCTTAGAAAGGACAGACTACGAGCAGTACTTC
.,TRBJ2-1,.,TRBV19,CASSIGPPNEQFF,TGTGCCAGTAGTATAGGCCCCCCGAATGAGCAGTTCTTC
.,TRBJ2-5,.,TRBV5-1,CASSLAWGLQETQYF,TGCGCCAGCAGCTTGGCCTGGGGTCTCCAAGAGACCCAGTACTTC
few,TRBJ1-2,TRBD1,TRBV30,CAWEAPGQGQPDTFNYGYTF,TGTGCCTGGGAAGCGCCGGGACAGGGACAACCCGATACCTTCAACTATGGCTACACCTTC
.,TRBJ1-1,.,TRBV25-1,CASTIGFRDTEAFF,TGTGCCAGCACCATCGGGTTTCGGGACACTGAAGCTTTCTTT
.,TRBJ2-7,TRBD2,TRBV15,CATSRESLAGDLYEQYF,TGTGCCACCAGCAGAGAATCGCTAGCGGGAGACCTCTACGAGCAGTACTTC
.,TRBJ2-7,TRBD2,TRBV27,CASSLRGLEREQYF,TGTGCCAGCAGTTTAAGAGGACTAGAGCGCGAGCAGTACTTC
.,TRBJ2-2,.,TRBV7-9,CASSSRRELFF,TGTGCCAGCAGCTCCCGCCGGGAGCTGTTTTTT
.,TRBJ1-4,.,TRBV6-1,CASNSFGTNEKLFF,TGTGCCAGCAACAGCTTTGGGACTAATGAAAAACTGTTTTTT
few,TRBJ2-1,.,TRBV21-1,CASSDAMEQFF,TGTGCCAGCTCCGACGCGATGGAGCAGTTCTTC
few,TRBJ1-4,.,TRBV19,CASRRAKEKLFF,TGTGCCAGTAGGAGGGCCAAGGAAAAACTGTTTTTT
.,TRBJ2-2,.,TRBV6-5,CASRPTSSGELFF,TGTGCCAGCAGGCCCACTTCGTCCGGGGAGCTGTTTTTT
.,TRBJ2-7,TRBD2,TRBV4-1,CASSQVSGTSGSYEQYF,TGCGCCAGCAGCCAAGTGTCTGGGACTAGCGGGAGTTACGAGCAGTACTTC
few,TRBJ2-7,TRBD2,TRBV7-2,CASSSGTSLYEQYF,TGTGCCAGCAGCTCCGGGACTAGCCTTTACGAGCAGTACTTC
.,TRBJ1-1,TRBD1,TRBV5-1,CASGDSDMNTEAFF,TGCGCCAGCGGGGACAGCGACATGAACACTGAAGCTTTCTTT
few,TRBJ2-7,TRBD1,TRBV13,CASSSSRDSLNEQYF,TGTGCCAGCAGCTCCAGCCGGGACAGTCTAAACGAGCAGTACTTC
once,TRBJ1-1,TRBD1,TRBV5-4,CASSFGRTGLNTEAFF,TGTGCCAGCAGCTTCGGCCGGACAGGATTGAACACTGAAGCTTTCTTT
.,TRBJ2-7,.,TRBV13,CASSLLGSYEQYF,TGTGCCAGCAGCCTTCTCGGCTCATACGAGCAGTACTTC
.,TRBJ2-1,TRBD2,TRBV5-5,CASSQEGGSSYNEQFF,TGTGCCAGCAGCCAAGAGGGAGGGAGCTCCTACAATGAGCAGTTCTTC
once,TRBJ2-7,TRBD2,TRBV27,CATSSGSYEQYF,TGTGCCACCTCTAGCGGGAGCTACGAGCAGTACTTC
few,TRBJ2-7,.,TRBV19,CASRPGGDYYEQYF,TGTGCCAGTAGGCCCGGAGGAGATTACTACGAGCAGTACTTC
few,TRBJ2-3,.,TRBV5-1,CASSPSGLPDTQYF,TGCGCCAGCAGCCCCTCCGGGTTACCAGATACGCAGTATTTT
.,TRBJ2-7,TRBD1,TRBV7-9,CASSPSGQGNEQYF,TGTGCCAGCAGCCCGTCGGGACAGGGCAACGAGCAGTACTTC
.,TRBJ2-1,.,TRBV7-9,CASSSTNEQFF,TGTGCCAGCAGCTCTACCAATGAGCAGTTCTTC
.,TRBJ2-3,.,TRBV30,CAWSHLSGTDTQYF,TGTGCCTGGAGTCACCTGTCCGGCACAGATACGCAGTATTTT
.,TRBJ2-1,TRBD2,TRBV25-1,CASDGGRDNEQFF,TGTGCCAGCGACGGAGGGAGGGACAATGAGCAGTTCTTC
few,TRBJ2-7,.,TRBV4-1,CASSQDPSRYEQYF,TGCGCCAGCAGCCAAGATCCCAGTCGCTACGAGCAGTACTTC
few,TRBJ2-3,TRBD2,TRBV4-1,CASSQRAGGTDTQYF,TGCGCCAGCAGCCAAAGAGCGGGAGGGACAGATACGCAGTATTTT
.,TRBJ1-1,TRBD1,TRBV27,CASSFDRGTEAFF,TGTGCCAGCAGTTTCGACAGGGGCACTGAAGCTTTCTTT